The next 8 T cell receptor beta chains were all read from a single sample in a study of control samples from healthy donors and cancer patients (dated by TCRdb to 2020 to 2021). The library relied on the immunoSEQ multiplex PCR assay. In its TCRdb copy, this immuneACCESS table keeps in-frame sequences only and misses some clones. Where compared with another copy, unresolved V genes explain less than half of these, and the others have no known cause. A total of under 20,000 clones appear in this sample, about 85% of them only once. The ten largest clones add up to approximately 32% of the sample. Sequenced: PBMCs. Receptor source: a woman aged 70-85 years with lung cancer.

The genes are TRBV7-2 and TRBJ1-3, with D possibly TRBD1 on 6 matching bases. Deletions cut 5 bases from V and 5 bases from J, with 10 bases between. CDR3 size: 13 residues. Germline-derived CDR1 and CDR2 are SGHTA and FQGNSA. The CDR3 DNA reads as TGTGCCAGCAGCCAGGGGCCACGAAACACCATATATTTT. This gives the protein CASSQGPRNTIYF.

CDR3 protein: CASSLQLLAKNIQYF. For the CDR3, the DNA is TGTGCCAGCAGTTTACAGTTACTAGCCAAAAACATTCAGTACTTC. The J gene is TRBJ2-4, the V gene TRBV28, with unresolved D. Germline loops: CDR1 MDHEN, CDR2 SYDVKM. V lost 2 bases to trimming and J lost 0 bases, with 8 bases between them. This CDR3 comprises 15 residues.

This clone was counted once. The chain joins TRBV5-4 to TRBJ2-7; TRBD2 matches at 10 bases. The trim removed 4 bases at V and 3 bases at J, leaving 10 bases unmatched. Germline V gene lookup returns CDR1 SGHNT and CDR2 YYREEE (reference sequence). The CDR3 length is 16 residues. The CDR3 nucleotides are TGTGCCAGCAGCCGATCTTGGACTAGCGGAAGCTACGAGCAGTACTTC. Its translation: CASSRSWTSGSYEQYF.

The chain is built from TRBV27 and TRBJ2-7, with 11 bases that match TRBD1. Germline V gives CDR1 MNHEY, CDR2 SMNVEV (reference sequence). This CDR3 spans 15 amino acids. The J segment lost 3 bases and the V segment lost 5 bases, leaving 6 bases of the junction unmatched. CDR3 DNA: TGTGCCAGCAGTGCCGGACAGGGGGCTTTCTACGAGCAGTACTTC. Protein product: CASSAGQGAFYEQYF.

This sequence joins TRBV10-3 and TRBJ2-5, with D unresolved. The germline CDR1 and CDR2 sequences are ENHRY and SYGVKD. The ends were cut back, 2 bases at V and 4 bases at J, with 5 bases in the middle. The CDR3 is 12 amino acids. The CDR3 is CAISEGPETQYF. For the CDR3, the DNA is TGTGCCATCAGTGAGGGGCCAGAGACCCAGTACTTC.

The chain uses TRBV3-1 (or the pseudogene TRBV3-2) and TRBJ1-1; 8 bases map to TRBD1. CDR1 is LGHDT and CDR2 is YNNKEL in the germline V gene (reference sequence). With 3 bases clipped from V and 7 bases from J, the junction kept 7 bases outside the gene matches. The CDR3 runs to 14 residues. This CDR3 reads CASSHLSGGLEAFF. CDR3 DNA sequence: TGTGCCAGCAGCCATCTGTCAGGGGGCCTTGAAGCTTTCTTT.

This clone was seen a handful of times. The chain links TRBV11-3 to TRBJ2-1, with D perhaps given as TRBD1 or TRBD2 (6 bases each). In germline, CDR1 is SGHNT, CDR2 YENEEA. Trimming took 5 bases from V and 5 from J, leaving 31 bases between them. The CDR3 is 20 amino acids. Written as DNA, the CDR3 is TGTGCCAGCAGCCCTTTACGGGGGTCGTTCCGGGACACTGGAAACAATGAGCAGTTCTTC. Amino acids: CASSPLRGSFRDTGNNEQFF.

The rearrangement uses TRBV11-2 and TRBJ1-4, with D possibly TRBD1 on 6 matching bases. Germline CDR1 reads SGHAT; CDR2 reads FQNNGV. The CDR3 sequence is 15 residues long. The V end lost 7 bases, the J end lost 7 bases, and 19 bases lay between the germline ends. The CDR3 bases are TGTGCCAGCACCCGGGACACTACTTGGAGTGAAAAACTGTTTTTT. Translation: CASTRDTTWSEKLFF.